This entry features one T cell receptor (beta chain) sequence. Its antigen remains unidentified. A read error may be the cause here, since a much bigger clone is one base away. The CDR3 covers 15 residues, taking in both the cysteine and the phenylalanine. The read is trimmed to its CDR3 DNA, 45 bases read in frame from base 1. The V end gives up 3 bases and the J end 3 bases, leaving 3 bases in the junction not matched to a gene. Read against the paper, the sample's time point label means: around 47 days after influenza vaccine administration. The data belong to a study of response to subunit inactivated influenza vaccine (dated by TCRdb to between 2017 and 2018). Regarding the complete study: To follow how T cells responded to a trivalent subunit inactivated influenza vaccine, the researchers relied on deep quantitative profiling of the T cell receptor repertoire. General study outcomes and caveats: It was suggested by the authors that each seasonal influenza vaccination may recruit only a limited number of new T cells.

Receptor amplification or capture employed RT-PCR. Sequenced using an Illumina HiSeq 2500. The public reads were quality trimmed at Q25 with fastp and then assembled into clones with MiXCR by TCRdb, keeping productive beta chains. Rows with a matching CDR3 protein are joined into one entry that keeps the most common DNA and genes. This sample is represented by around 150,000 distinct CDR3 sequences; about a tenth of them were singletons. Approximately 13% of the sample rests with the top ten. This material consisted of non-naive T cells sorted from PBMCs, taken 40 to 50 days after vaccination. The sample's cell subset or site, from its label and the paper: memory T cell fraction. The chain couples TRBV12-3 or TRBV12-4 to TRBJ1-5; 9 bases in the middle match TRBD1. This sequence was found in a middle-aged man who received an inactivated influenza vaccine. Donor details come from another sample of the same person, matched by shared clones. The DNA sequence follows: TGTGCCAGCAGTTTCGGGACAGGGTTCAATCAGCCCCAGCATTTT. Translated, this gives CASSFGTGFNQPQHF.